These 18 T cell receptor beta chains originate from one sample sequenced in a study of radiation and T cells in renal cell carcinoma. Generated by immunoSEQ multiplex PCR, the TCRdb table keeps only in-frame clones and is missing some. Of approximately 63,000 clones in the sample, just under 80% were seen once. Indicated time point: baseline pretreatment blood. Treatment given: 15 Gy SBRT to primary tumor, nephrectomy 4 weeks later. Sequenced material: blood, taken from a patient whose treatment included radiotherapy and nephrectomy. The receptors were gathered from a man between 60 and 70 years old with renal cell carcinoma.

The rearrangement links TRBV30 to TRBJ1-2; unclear D gene. Germline V gene lookup returns CDR1 GTSNPN and CDR2 SVGIG (reference sequence). CDR3 size: 13 residues. V was clipped by 4 bases and J by 6 bases, with 15 bases between them. CDR3 in DNA: TGTGCCTGGACCGTAATTGGGGTGAATGGCTACACCTTC. Its protein product is CAWTVIGVNGYTF.

This sequence joins TRBV11-2 and TRBJ1-1; perhaps TRBD1 as D (6 bases). CDR3 length equals 14 residues. V lost 4 bases to trimming and J lost 5 bases, with 14 bases between them. Germline V gene data show CDR1 as SGHAT and CDR2 as FQNNGV. The CDR3 spells CASSSLRGATEAFF. In nucleotides, the CDR3 is TGTGCCAGCAGCTCGTTACGGGGGGCAACTGAAGCTTTCTTT.

The chain recombines TRBV19 with TRBJ1-5; D is ambiguous. The V gene's germline CDR1 is LNHDA and CDR2 SQIVND (reference sequence). V lost 2 bases, J lost 4 bases, and 6 bases lay in between. This CDR3 spans 13 amino acids. In nucleotides, the CDR3 is TGTGCCAGTAGTATAAAAGGTAATCAGCCCCAGCATTTT. Its protein is CASSIKGNQPQHF.

The rearrangement joins TRBV5-1 to TRBJ2-5, with TRBD1 as a possible D gene (5 bases). V lost 0 bases to trimming and J lost 1 base, with 10 bases between them. The CDR3 totals 15 residues. CDR1 is SGHRS, CDR2 YFSETQ, per germline. CDR3 sequence: CASSLGSQGQETQYF. In DNA, the CDR3 is TGCGCCAGCAGCTTGGGGTCCCAGGGCCAAGAGACCCAGTACTTC.

A few counts support this clone. This sequence joins TRBV6-5 and TRBJ1-1; no clear D. Deletions cut 5 bases from V and 5 bases from J, with 9 bases between. The germline V gene has CDR1 MNHEY and CDR2 SVGAGI. This CDR3 has 12 residues. CDR3 in amino acids: CASSEAYTEAFF. CDR3 bases: TGTGCCAGCAGTGAAGCTTATACTGAAGCTTTCTTT.

V usage is TRBV27 and J usage is TRBJ2-5, with a possible D match to TRBD2 (6 bases). Germline CDR1 is MNHEY and CDR2 is SMNVEV (reference sequence). V gave up 6 bases and J gave up 5 bases, with 16 bases separating them. This CDR3 has 14 amino acids. CDR3 bases: TGTGCCAGCAGACCGGGACTCCCGGGGGAGACCCAGTACTTC. Amino acids: CASRPGLPGETQYF.

The chain joins TRBV6-1 to TRBJ2-1; 8 bases agree with TRBD2. The CDR3 totals 15 residues. Germline assignment: CDR1 MNHNS and CDR2 SASEGT. V trimming: 7 bases; J trimming: 3 bases; junction bases outside the gene matches: 8. The CDR3 DNA reads as TGTGCCAGCACTCGGACGCGGGAGGTCTACAATGAGCAGTTCTTC. Translating it yields CASTRTREVYNEQFF.

V is TRBV6-4 and J is TRBJ2-3; no reliable D call. Germline CDR1 MRHNA, CDR2 SNTAGT. V was pared by 10 bases and J by 0 bases, with 14 bases between. The CDR3 runs 14 residues. CDR3 sequence (DNA): TGTGCCACCCGGACGGAACGTAGCACAGATACGCAGTATTTT. It codes for CATRTERSTDTQYF.

This chain links TRBV7-2 with TRBJ2-5; D call uncertain. Germline CDR1 is SGHTA and CDR2 is FQGNSA. Trimming pared 5 bases from V and 1 base from J, leaving 17 bases between. The CDR3 runs to 16 residues. CDR3 nucleotides: TGTGCCAGCAGCCCTAACCTGGTGCACGCCCAAGAGACCCAGTACTTC. Its protein product is CASSPNLVHAQETQYF.

The rearrangement uses TRBV10-3 and TRBJ1-4; D unclear. The CDR3 runs to 18 residues. Germline assignment: CDR1 ENHRY and CDR2 SYGVKD. Deletions cut 0 bases from V and 6 bases from J, with 20 bases between. In DNA form, the CDR3 reads TGTGCCATCAGTGAGTCGATTGTCGCCGCCCAACGGGATGAAAAACTGTTTTTT. Translating gives CAISESIVAAQRDEKLFF.

V gene TRBV27 combines with J gene TRBJ1-6, with a weak D call TRBD1 (5 bases). This CDR3 comprises 14 residues. The germline V gene has CDR1 MNHEY and CDR2 SMNVEV (reference sequence). With 8 bases removed from V and 9 bases from J, the gap between germline ends came to 17 bases. DNA for the CDR3: TGTGCCAGCGGCCCGGGCAGGGAAGGTTCACCCCTCCACTTT. It encodes CASGPGREGSPLHF.

This clone occurred a few times. V usage is TRBV6-1 and J usage is TRBJ1-6; tentatively, D is TRBD1 (5 bases). Germline loops: CDR1 MNHNS, CDR2 SASEGT. CDR3 length: 13 residues. Trimming shortened V by 11 bases and J by 7 bases, and 15 bases separated the two germline ends. In DNA, the CDR3 is TGTGCCGGGGGACTGCCCCCAAATTCACCCCTCCACTTT. This codes for CAGGLPPNSPLHF.

This chain links TRBV19 with TRBJ1-2; TRBD1 aligns across 8 bases. From germline, CDR1 is LNHDA and CDR2 SQIVND (reference sequence). The V and J ends lost 0 bases and 2 bases, in that order; junction bases with no gene match: 11. CDR3 length equals 18 residues. Here the CDR3 reads CASSIEYRAGGWNYGYTF. The CDR3 DNA sequence: TGTGCCAGTAGTATAGAATACCGAGCAGGGGGCTGGAACTATGGCTACACCTTC.

This sequence joins TRBV6-4 and TRBJ2-2, with a tentative D call TRBD1 (8 bases). Germline CDR1 is MRHNA and CDR2 is SNTAGT. The CDR3 is made up of 14 amino acids. V was shortened by 5 bases and J by 6 bases, with 13 bases between the two germline ends. The CDR3, as DNA: TGTGCCAGCAGTACCACAGGGGGGGCCGGGGAGCTGTTTTTT. This encodes CASSTTGGAGELFF.

The chain recombines TRBV2 with TRBJ1-2; the match to TRBD1 covers 8 bases. CDR1 is SNHLY, CDR2 FYNNEI, per germline. Trimming removed 6 bases from V and 7 bases from J; junction bases left unmatched: 10. CDR3 length: 14 amino acids. The CDR3 DNA reads as TGTGCCAGCAGGGCTCTCAGGGGGCGAAGTGGCTACACCTTC. Translating it yields CASRALRGRSGYTF.

The chain employs TRBV4-1 and TRBJ1-5, with 9 bases identical to TRBD1. Germline V gene lookup returns CDR1 MGHRA and CDR2 YSYEKL. J was trimmed by 7 bases and V by 4 bases; bases with no gene match: 8. The length of the CDR3 is 15 residues. CDR3 loop: CASSRTGGEGQPQHF. CDR3 in DNA: TGCGCCAGCAGCCGCACAGGGGGCGAGGGGCAGCCCCAGCATTTT.

The rearrangement joins TRBV5-1 to TRBJ1-1; D ambiguous. V dropped 1 base and J dropped 0 bases, with 7 bases sitting between them. Germline values: CDR1 SGHRS, CDR2 YFSETQ. CDR3 size: 14 residues. The CDR3 spells CASSLNSVNTEAFF. CDR3 coding DNA: TGCGCCAGCAGCTTGAATTCCGTGAACACTGAAGCTTTCTTT. Together with reference TRBV5-1 and TRBJ1-1, the CDR3 gives the full variable domain: KAGVTQTPRYLIKTRGQQVTLSCSPISGHRSVSWYQQTPGQGLQFLFEYFSETQRNKGNFPGRFSGRQFSNSRSEMNVSTLELGDSALYLCASSLNSVNTEAFFGQGTRLTVV.

This clone was seen a handful of times. The rearrangement uses TRBV29-1 and TRBJ1-4; no clear D. The CDR3 contains 12 residues. V was pared by 4 bases and J by 4 bases, with 7 bases between. From germline, CDR1 is SQVTM and CDR2 ANQGSEA. This chain's CDR3 is CSVGHGNEKLFF. DNA of the CDR3: TGCAGCGTTGGCCATGGTAATGAAAAACTGTTTTTT. The variable domain in full, with the rest retrieved from reference TRBV29-1 and TRBJ1-4, is SAVISQKPSRDICQRGTSLTIQCQVDSQVTMMFWYRQQPGQSLTLIATANQGSEATYESGFVIDKFPISRPNLTFSTLTVSNMSPEDSSIYLCSVGHGNEKLFFGSGTQLSVL.